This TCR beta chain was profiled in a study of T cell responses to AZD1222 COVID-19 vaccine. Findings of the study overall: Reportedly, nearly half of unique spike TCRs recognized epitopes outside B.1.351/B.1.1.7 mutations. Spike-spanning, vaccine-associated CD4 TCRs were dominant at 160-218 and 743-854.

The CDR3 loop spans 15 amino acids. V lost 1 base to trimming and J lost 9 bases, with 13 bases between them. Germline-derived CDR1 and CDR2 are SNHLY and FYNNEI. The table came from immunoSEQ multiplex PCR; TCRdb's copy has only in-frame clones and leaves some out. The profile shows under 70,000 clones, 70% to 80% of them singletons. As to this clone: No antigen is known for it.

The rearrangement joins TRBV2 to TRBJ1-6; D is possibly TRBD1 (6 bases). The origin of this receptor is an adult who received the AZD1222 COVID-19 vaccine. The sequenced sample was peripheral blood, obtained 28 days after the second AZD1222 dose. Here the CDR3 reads CASSEVGGSSSPLHF. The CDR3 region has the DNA TGTGCCAGCAGTGAAGTCGGGGGCTCGAGTTCACCCCTCCACTTT.